A single sample gave rise to the 28 T cell receptor beta chains below, sequenced in a study of regulatory T cells in long-lasting Graves disease. The TCR beta library used iRepertoire HTBI primers with Arm-PCR amplification of CDR3. One entry per CDR3 protein results from TCRdb running MiXCR on the multiplex PCR reads. Among about 470,000 distinct CDR3 sequences, approximately 15% were seen once, and the ten largest hold roughly a sixth. The time point: newly diagnosed GD, antithyroid drugs for less than 3 months. RNA extracted from PBMCs served as the sequencing template. These data were also reused for a study on T cells in Graves' hyperthyroidism and ophthalmopathy.

The sample in question was peripheral blood mononuclear cells (PBMCs), obtained at new diagnosis, from a patient treated with antithyroid drugs. The receptor source for this set is a woman aged 25 to 39 with Graves disease.

In its sample, this clonotype was seen many times. J is TRBJ1-5 and V is TRBV6-2 or TRBV6-3; D gene uncertain. The germline V gene encodes CDR1 MNHEY and CDR2 SVGEGT. V was cut by 7 bases and J by 0 bases, with 10 bases left in between. This CDR3 is built from 14 residues. The CDR3, as DNA: TGTGCCAGCACAAGCATGTATAGCAATCAGCCCCAGCATTTT. Translation: CASTSMYSNQPQHF.

This clonotype was counted at least ten times. V and J are TRBV30 and TRBJ1-1, with D uncertain. Looked up from germline, CDR1 is GTSNPN and CDR2 is SVGIG (reference sequence). The CDR3 consists of 12 residues. Trimming left V 0 bases short and J 6 bases short, with 8 bases between. The CDR3 DNA is TGTGCCTGGAGTGTATTTCCTCCTGAAGCTTTCTTT. This encodes CAWSVFPPEAFF. The full variable domain, rest sourced from reference TRBV30 and TRBJ1-1, is SQTIHQWPATLVQPVGSPLSLECTVEGTSNPNLYWYRQAAGRGLQLLFYSVGIGQISSEVPQNLSASRPQDRQFILSSKKLLLSDSGFYLCAWSVFPPEAFFGQGTRLTVV.

In its sample, this clonotype was seen a few times. The chain combines TRBV15 with TRBJ2-7; D possibly uses TRBD1 or TRBD2 (5 bases each). The CDR3 has 14 amino acids. Deletions cut 5 bases from V and 3 bases from J, with 14 bases between. Germline loops: CDR1 LNHNV, CDR2 YYDKDF (reference sequence). CDR3 amino acids: CATSDRDGFYEQYF. In DNA form, the CDR3 reads TGTGCCACCAGCGACCGGGACGGGTTCTACGAGCAGTACTTC.

On this clonotype: One end of the junction does not line up with germline, which may come from a read error. The rearrangement joins TRBV11-2 to TRBJ2-2; D is perhaps TRBD1 (5 bases). This CDR3 contains 16 residues. The V gene's germline CDR1 is SGHAT and CDR2 FQNNGV. The CDR3 loop reads CASGLAQGQNTGELFF. In DNA form, the CDR3 reads TGTGCCAGCGGCTTGGCTCAGGGTCAGAACACCGGGGAGCTGTTTTTT. Using reference TRBV11-2 and TRBJ2-2 for the parts outside the CDR3, the full variable domain is EAGVAQSPRYKIIEKRQSVAFWCNPISGHATLYWYQQILGQGPKLLIQFQNNGVVDDSQLPKDRFSAERLKGVDSTLKIQPAKLEDSAVYLCASGLAQGQNTGELFFGEGSRLTVL.

To note about this clonotype: Without the conserved terminal phenylalanine or tryptophan, this CDR3 likely stems from a read error. J is TRBJ2-7 and V is TRBV3-1, with a tentative D call TRBD1 (5 bases). V dropped 3 bases and J dropped 3 bases, with 6 bases sitting between them. From germline, CDR1 is LGHDT and CDR2 YNNKEL (reference sequence). The CDR3 loop spans 12 amino acids. CDR3 loop: CASSHQGYEQYL. The DNA of the CDR3 is TGTGCCAGCAGCCACCAGGGCTACGAGCAGTACCTC.

This clonotype was found a few times. The rearrangement links TRBV5-6 to TRBJ1-5, with D maybe TRBD1 (5 bases). The germline V and J ends were trimmed by 1 base and 12 bases, with 17 bases remaining between them. The CDR3 has 14 amino acids. Germline V CDR1 and CDR2: SGHDT, YYEEEE. CDR3 residues: CASSLYNRPGVQHF. The CDR3 nucleotides are TGTGCCAGCAGCTTGTATAACAGGCCCGGGGTCCAGCATTTT.

This clonotype appeared many times. This sequence joins TRBV6-1 and TRBJ2-3; 7 positions agree with TRBD1. The germline gives CDR1 MNHNS, CDR2 SASEGT. V shed 3 bases and J 0 bases; nucleotides not matched to a gene: 9. This CDR3 contains 17 residues. The CDR3 DNA is TGTGCCAGCAGTGACCGGACAGGAGGAACTAGCACAGATACGCAGTATTTT. This encodes CASSDRTGGTSTDTQYF.

This clonotype appeared a single time. The rearrangement uses TRBV6-2 or TRBV6-3 and TRBJ2-3; D may match TRBD1 or TRBD2 (5 bases each). The DNA end is a closer match to TRBJ2-1, so the J assignment may be wrong. CDR3 size: 13 residues. Germline V gene data show CDR1 as MNHEY and CDR2 as SVGEGT. The CDR3 nucleotides are TGTGCCAGCAGGTCGGGACGGATGGAAAGGCAGTTCTTC. Its translation: CASRSGRMERQFF.

This clonotype was counted many times. The chain has TRBV5-1 and TRBJ1-1; 7 bases line up with TRBD1. Germline loops: CDR1 SGHRS, CDR2 YFSETQ. This CDR3 is built from 15 residues. V shed 3 bases and J 1 base; nucleotides not matched to a gene: 6. CDR3: CASSSYRGANTEAFF. CDR3 bases: TGCGCCAGCAGCTCATACAGGGGTGCGAACACTGAAGCTTTCTTT.

This clonotype has a count of ten or more. V gene TRBV28 combines with J gene TRBJ2-1; D tentatively fits TRBD1 or TRBD2 (5 bases each). This CDR3 has 15 residues. Germline V gene data show CDR1 as MDHEN and CDR2 as SYDVKM. Trimming cost V 4 bases and J 6 bases, with 16 bases left between them. The CDR3 here is CASSSATGRFNEQFF. As DNA, the CDR3 is TGTGCCAGCAGTTCGGCAACGGGACGGTTCAATGAGCAGTTCTTC.

This clonotype has ten or more counts. This chain connects TRBV6-1 to TRBJ1-1; D is perhaps TRBD1 (5 bases). The length of the CDR3 is 15 residues. Germline CDR1 is MNHNS and CDR2 is SASEGT. V lost 6 bases to trimming and J lost 1 base, with 15 bases between them. In nucleotides, the CDR3 is TGTGCCAGCAGACCCGCCGGGACCCGGAACACTGAAGCTTTCTTT. Translation: CASRPAGTRNTEAFF.

In this sample, this clonotype turned up many times. The chain uses TRBV20-1 and TRBJ1-5; D not resolved. Germline-derived CDR1 and CDR2 are DFQATT and SNEGSKA (reference sequence). The V and J ends lost 0 bases and 3 bases respectively, with 9 bases between them. The CDR3 spans 14 residues. The CDR3 coding sequence is TGCAGTGCTAGAGACGCGGGGTTCAATCAGCCCCAGCATTTT. Its translation: CSARDAGFNQPQHF.

This clonotype was picked up a small number of times. Germline and junction disagree at one end, which may indicate a read error. The chain recombines TRBV7-9 with TRBJ2-7; the D gene is possibly TRBD1 (5 bases). This CDR3 comprises 15 residues. Germline values: CDR1 SEHNR, CDR2 FQNEAQ (reference sequence). CDR3 residues: CACSLASSLPGEQYF. The CDR3 bases are TGTGCCTGCAGCTTAGCCTCTTCTCTCCCAGGGGAGCAGTACTTC. The whole variable domain, remainder taken from reference TRBV7-9 and TRBJ2-7, is DTGVSQNPRHKITKRGQNVTFRCDPISEHNRLYWYRQTLGQGPEFLTYFQNEAQLEKSRLLSDRFSAERPKGSFSTLEIQRTEQGDSAMYLCACSLASSLPGEQYFGPGTRLTVT.

The chain employs TRBV6-1 and TRBJ1-1; no clear D. Trimming left V 4 bases short and J 1 base short, with 13 bases between. The germline gives CDR1 MNHNS, CDR2 SASEGT. The CDR3 loop spans 15 amino acids. The CDR3 here is CASSVTGGQNTEAFF. Written as DNA, the CDR3 is TGTGCCAGCAGTGTGACGGGAGGGCAGAACACTGAAGCTTTCTTT.

This clonotype has more than one count but fewer than ten. The CDR3 loop reads CASSLGSSFSGNTIYF. The CDR3 nucleotides are TGTGCCAGCAGTTTGGGAAGTAGTTTCTCTGGAAACACCATATATTTT. The chain uses TRBV12-3 or TRBV12-4 and TRBJ1-3; the D is unclear. The CDR3 contains 16 residues. Trimming shortened V by 3 bases and J by 0 bases, and 12 bases separated the two germline ends.

The chain combines TRBV3-1 with TRBJ2-6, with D hard to call. The V and J ends lost 0 bases and 0 bases respectively, with 9 bases between them. CDR3 size: 17 residues. Germline lookup yields CDR1 LGHDT and CDR2 YNNKEL (reference sequence). This chain's CDR3 is CASSQETGSSGANVLTF. CDR3 nucleotide sequence: TGTGCCAGCAGCCAAGAAACGGGTAGCTCTGGGGCCAACGTCCTGACTTTC.

This clonotype was recorded at least ten times. The chain is built from TRBV12-3 or TRBV12-4 and TRBJ1-1; D is ambiguous. This CDR3 is 14 amino acids long. V was shortened by 2 bases and J by 0 bases, with 7 bases between the two germline ends. DNA of the CDR3: TGTGCCAGCAGTTTAAGGCAGATGAACACTGAAGCTTTCTTT. Translated: CASSLRQMNTEAFF.

A remark on this clonotype: This may come from a read error, since a much larger clone is one base off. J is TRBJ2-7 and V is TRBV5-1; 7 nucleotides align to TRBD1. This CDR3 is built from 15 residues. CDR1 is SGHRS and CDR2 is YFSETQ in the germline V gene. The CDR3 loop is CAGSGKDRSSYEQYF. In nucleotides, the CDR3 is TGCGCCGGCAGCGGTAAGGACAGGAGCTCCTACGAGCAGTACTTC. Together with reference TRBV5-1 and TRBJ2-7, the CDR3 gives the full variable domain: KAGVTQTPRYLIKTRGQQVTLSCSPISGHRSVSWYQQTPGQGLQFLFEYFSETQRNKGNFPGRFSGRQFSNSRSEMNVSTLELGDSALYLCAGSGKDRSSYEQYFGPGTRLTVT.

This chain joins TRBV29-1 and TRBJ2-7, with 7 nucleotides matching TRBD2. V shed 5 bases, J shed 3 bases, and the junction held 4 bases outside the gene matches. The CDR3 is 12 amino acids. The germline CDR1 and CDR2 sequences are SQVTM and ANQGSEA. The CDR3 spells CSVQASGYEQYF. CDR3 sequence (DNA): TGCAGCGTTCAGGCTAGCGGCTACGAGCAGTACTTC.

This clonotype was found many times. This rearrangement joins TRBV18 to TRBJ2-1; 14 bases fit TRBD2. The length of the CDR3 is 16 residues. Germline V gene data show CDR1 as KGHSH and CDR2 as LQKENI. Unmatched junction bases numbered 3, after V lost 3 bases and J lost 5 bases. The CDR3 reads CASSPPGLAGDNEQFF. The CDR3 DNA sequence: TGTGCCAGCTCACCCCCGGGACTAGCGGGGGACAATGAGCAGTTCTTC.

V is TRBV20-1 and J is TRBJ2-3, with 10 bases matching TRBD2. V shed 0 bases and J 2 bases; nucleotides not matched to a gene: 5. This CDR3 comprises 16 residues. The germline gives CDR1 DFQATT, CDR2 SNEGSKA (reference sequence). For the CDR3, the DNA is TGCAGTGCTAGAGAGGCTAGCGGGAGAACCACAGATACGCAGTATTTT. It yields the protein CSAREASGRTTDTQYF.

A note on this clonotype: One end of the junction fails to match germline, which may point to a read error. V is TRBV11-2 and J is TRBJ2-5; D is unclear. In germline, CDR1 is SGHAT, CDR2 FQNNGV. This CDR3 spans 13 amino acids. The chain's CDR3 is CASRPEPQGTQYF. The CDR3 nucleotides read TGTGCCAGCAGGCCTGAACCCCAAGGGACCCAGTACTTC.

Comment on this clonotype: Given a much more abundant clone one base away, this may be a read error. The rearrangement joins TRBV12-3 or TRBV12-4 to TRBJ2-5; 9 bases are shared with TRBD1. Matching the DNA end better, TRBJ2-1 makes the J call doubtful. There are 13 residues in the CDR3. The CDR3 DNA is TGTGCCAGCAGCCGGACAGGGGACAGTGAGCAGTTCTTC. The encoded protein is CASSRTGDSEQFF.

Remarks on this clonotype: Here the CDR3 omits its conserved ending phenylalanine or tryptophan, so a read error is the likely source. The V gene is TRBV7-9, the J gene TRBJ1-2, with D uncertain. Trimming took 7 bases from V and 6 from J, leaving 21 bases between them. In germline, CDR1 is SEHNR, CDR2 FQNEAQ (reference sequence). The CDR3 loop spans 15 amino acids. The CDR3 sequence: CASNHFGFFGDGYTL. The DNA for the CDR3 is TGTGCCAGCAACCATTTCGGGTTCTTTGGAGATGGCTACACCCTC.

This chain links TRBV20-1 with TRBJ1-1, with D unclear. The V gene's germline CDR1 is DFQATT and CDR2 SNEGSKA (reference sequence). Trimming stripped 3 bases from V and 5 bases from J, with 13 bases between. The CDR3 loop spans 13 amino acids. The CDR3 nucleotides read TGCAGTGCTAGTTTGATCCCGGGAACTGAAGCTTTCTTT. It yields the protein CSASLIPGTEAFF.

This clonotype has at least ten counts. The rearrangement uses TRBV20-1 and TRBJ2-1, with TRBD2 matching over 13 bases. Losses at the gene ends were 6 bases for V and 3 bases for J; bases not matched to a gene: 8. CDR1 and CDR2 from the germline V gene are DFQATT and SNEGSKA (reference sequence). The CDR3 runs 16 residues. The CDR3, as DNA: TGCAGTGCGGAATGGACTAGCGGGAGTTTCTACAATGAGCAGTTCTTC. Translating gives CSAEWTSGSFYNEQFF.

The chain is built from TRBV12-5 and TRBJ1-2; D not resolved. The germline V and J ends were trimmed by 5 bases and 4 bases, with 11 bases remaining between them. Germline V gene sequence: CDR1 LGHNT, CDR2 FRNRAP. This CDR3 comprises 13 residues. As DNA, the CDR3 is TGTGCTAGTGGTCTCGGCGACGGCTATGGCTACACCTTC. Its translation is CASGLGDGYGYTF.

About this clonotype itself: One junction end does not reproduce the germline sequence, and a read error may be involved. The rearrangement joins TRBV10-2 to TRBJ1-1; 12 bases agree with TRBD1. Germline-derived CDR1 and CDR2 are WSHSY and SAAADI. The CDR3 sequence is 13 residues long. The CDR3: CASRDRGPLGAFF. CDR3 DNA: TGTGCCAGCCGGGACAGGGGGCCCCTAGGGGCTTTCTTT.